This T cell receptor (beta chain) stems from a study of OX40 agonist ivuxolimab in advanced cancers. The J segment lost 6 bases and the V segment lost 0 bases, leaving 5 bases of the junction unmatched. Germline V lookup: CDR1 MGHRA, CDR2 YSYEKL. This CDR3 is 16 amino acids long. Generated by immunoSEQ multiplex PCR, the TCRdb table keeps only in-frame clones and is missing some. Among approximately 50,000 clones listed, approximately 80% were seen once. This clonotype originated in an adult with an advanced solid tumor such as melanoma, head and neck, liver or kidney cancer. The sample here was CD4+ or CD8+ T cells sorted from blood, taken in a trial of the OX40 agonist ivuxolimab. This chain connects TRBV4-1 to TRBJ2-1; 10 nucleotides agree with TRBD2. The CDR3 DNA sequence: TGCGCCAGCAGCCAAGATTTGGCTAGCGGGAGCAATGAGCAGTTCTTC. This translates into CASSQDLASGSNEQFF.